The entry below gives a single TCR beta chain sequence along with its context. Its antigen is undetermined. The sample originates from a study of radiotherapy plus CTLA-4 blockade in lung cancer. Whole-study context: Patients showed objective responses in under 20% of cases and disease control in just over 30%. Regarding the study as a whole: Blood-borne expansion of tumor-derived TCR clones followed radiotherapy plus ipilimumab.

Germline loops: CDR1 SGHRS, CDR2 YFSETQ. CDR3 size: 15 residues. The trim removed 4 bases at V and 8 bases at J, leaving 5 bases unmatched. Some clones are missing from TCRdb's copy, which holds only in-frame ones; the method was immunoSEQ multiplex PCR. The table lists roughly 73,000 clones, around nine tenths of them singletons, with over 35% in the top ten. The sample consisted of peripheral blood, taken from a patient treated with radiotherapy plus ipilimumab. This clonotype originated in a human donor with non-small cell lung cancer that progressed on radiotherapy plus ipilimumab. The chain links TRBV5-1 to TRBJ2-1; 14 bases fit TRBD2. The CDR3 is CASSPGLAGDYEQFF. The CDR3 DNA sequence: TGCGCCAGCAGCCCGGGACTAGCGGGAGACTATGAGCAGTTCTTC. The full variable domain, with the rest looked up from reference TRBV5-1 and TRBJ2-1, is KAGVTQTPRYLIKTRGQQVTLSCSPISGHRSVSWYQQTPGQGLQFLFEYFSETQRNKGNFPGRFSGRQFSNSRSEMNVSTLELGDSALYLCASSPGLAGDYEQFFGPGTRLTVL.